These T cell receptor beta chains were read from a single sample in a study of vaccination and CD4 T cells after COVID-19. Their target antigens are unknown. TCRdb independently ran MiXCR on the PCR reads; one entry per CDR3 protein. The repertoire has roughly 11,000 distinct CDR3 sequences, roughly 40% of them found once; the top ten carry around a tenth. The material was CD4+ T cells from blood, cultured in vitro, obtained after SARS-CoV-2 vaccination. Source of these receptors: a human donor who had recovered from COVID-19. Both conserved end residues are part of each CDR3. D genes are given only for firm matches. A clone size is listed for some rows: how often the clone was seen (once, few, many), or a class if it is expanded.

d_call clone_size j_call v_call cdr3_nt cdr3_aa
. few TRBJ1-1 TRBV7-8 TGTGCCAGCAGCGAACAGGGGAACACTGAAGCTTTCTTT CASSEQGNTEAFF
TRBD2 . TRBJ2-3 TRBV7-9 TGTGCCAGCAGCTTAGCGCCGGGAGGGAGCACAGATACGCAGTATTTT CASSLAPGGSTDTQYF
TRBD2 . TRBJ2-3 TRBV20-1 TGCAGTGCTAGAGATAATCTAGCGGGAGGCCGAGATACGCAGTATTTT CSARDNLAGGRDTQYF
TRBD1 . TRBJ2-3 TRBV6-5 TGTGCCAGCAGTTATGTACCACAGGGGCTAGCTGAGGTGGATACGCAGTATTTT CASSYVPQGLAEVDTQYF
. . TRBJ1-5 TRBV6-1 TGTGCCAGACTACAGGGAGGCAATCAGCCCCAGCATTTT CARLQGGNQPQHF
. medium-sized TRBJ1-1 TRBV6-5 TGTGCCAGCAGTTACCAGGGAACCACTGAAGCTTTCTTT CASSYQGTTEAFF
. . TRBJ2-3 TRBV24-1 TGTGCCACCAGTGTCAGTAGCACAGATACGCAGTATTTT CATSVSSTDTQYF
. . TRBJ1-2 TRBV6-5 TGTGCCAGCAGTTACTCCGGGGGGTCGGGCTATGGCTACACCTTC CASSYSGGSGYGYTF
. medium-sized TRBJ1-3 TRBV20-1 TGCAGTGCTAGACAACGCCTGGACACCCACTCTGGAAACACCATATATTTT CSARQRLDTHSGNTIYF
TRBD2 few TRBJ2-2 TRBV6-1 TGTGCCAGCAGCCTACTAGCGGGAGGGCCTGGCGGGGAGCTGTTTTTT CASSLLAGGPGGELFF